This TCR beta chain was obtained from a study of cytomegalovirus exposure and HLA in healthy donors. The CDR3 consists of 15 residues. CDR1 and CDR2 from the germline V gene are MDHEN and SYDVKM. Trimming took 2 bases from V and 2 from J, leaving 11 bases between them. The PCR made use of 60 Vbeta and 13 Jbeta primers. Measured with immunoSEQ multiplex PCR; TCRdb has only the in-frame clones, and not every one. The data show approximately 210,000 clones, and the top ten clones hold about 0.9%. About this clone: No antigen is known for it.

Study findings and constraints: A highly shared variant cluster was judged a likely technical artifact. According to a later analysis, donors in an Asian-associated ancestry cluster reportedly had fewer N-insertions than the approximately 730-donor mean. Earlier analysis found most TCR beta V segments productive about 87% or about 30% of the time. The study put 150 or so TCR beta chains on its list as cytomegalovirus-associated.

The chain recombines TRBV28 with TRBJ2-3; weak D call: TRBD1 (6 bases). Material: PBMCs. The sequence was collected from a woman aged 30 to 39 in good health and CMV-seropositive. CDR3 sequence reads: CASSLGGSYTDTQYF. The CDR3, as DNA: TGTGCCAGCAGTTTAGGGGGCAGCTACACAGATACGCAGTATTTT.